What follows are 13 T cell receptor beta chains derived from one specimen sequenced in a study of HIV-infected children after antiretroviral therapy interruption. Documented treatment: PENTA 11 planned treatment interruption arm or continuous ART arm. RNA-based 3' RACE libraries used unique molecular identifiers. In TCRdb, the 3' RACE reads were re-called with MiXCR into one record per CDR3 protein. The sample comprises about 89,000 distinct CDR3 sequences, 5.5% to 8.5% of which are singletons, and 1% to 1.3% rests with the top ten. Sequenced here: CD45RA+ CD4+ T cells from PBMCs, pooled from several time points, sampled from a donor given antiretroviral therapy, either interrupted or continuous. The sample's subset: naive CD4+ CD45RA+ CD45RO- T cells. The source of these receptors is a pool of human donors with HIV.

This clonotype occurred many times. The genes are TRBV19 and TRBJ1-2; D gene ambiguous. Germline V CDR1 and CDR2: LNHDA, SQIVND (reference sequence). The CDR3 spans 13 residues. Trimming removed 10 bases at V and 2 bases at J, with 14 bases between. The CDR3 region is CAIRTDANYGYTF. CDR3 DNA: TGTGCCATCCGGACGGACGCAAACTATGGCTACACCTTC. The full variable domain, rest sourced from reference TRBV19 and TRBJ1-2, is DGGITQSPKYLFRKEGQNVTLSCEQNLNHDAMYWYRQDPGQGLRLIYYSQIVNDFQKGDIAEGYSVSREKKESFPLTVTSAQKNPTAFYLCAIRTDANYGYTFGSGTRLTVV.

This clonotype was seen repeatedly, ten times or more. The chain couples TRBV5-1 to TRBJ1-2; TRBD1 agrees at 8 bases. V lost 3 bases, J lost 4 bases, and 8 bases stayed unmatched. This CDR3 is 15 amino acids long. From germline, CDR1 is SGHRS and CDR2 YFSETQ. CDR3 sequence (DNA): TGCGCCAGCAGCTCCGGACAGGGCAGCATCTATGGCTACACCTTC. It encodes CASSSGQGSIYGYTF.

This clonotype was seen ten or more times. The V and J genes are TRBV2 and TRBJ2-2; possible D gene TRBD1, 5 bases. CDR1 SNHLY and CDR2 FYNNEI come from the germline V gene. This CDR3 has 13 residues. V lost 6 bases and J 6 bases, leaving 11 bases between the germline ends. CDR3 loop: CASRTDISGELFF. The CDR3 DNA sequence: TGTGCCAGCAGAACGGACATATCCGGGGAGCTGTTTTTT.

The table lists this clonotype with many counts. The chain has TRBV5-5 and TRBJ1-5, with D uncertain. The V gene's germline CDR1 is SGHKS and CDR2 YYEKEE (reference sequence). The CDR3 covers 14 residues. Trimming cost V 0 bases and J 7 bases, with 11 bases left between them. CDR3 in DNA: TGTGCCAGCAGCTTGGAATCGGGGTTGCAGCCCCAGCATTTT. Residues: CASSLESGLQPQHF.

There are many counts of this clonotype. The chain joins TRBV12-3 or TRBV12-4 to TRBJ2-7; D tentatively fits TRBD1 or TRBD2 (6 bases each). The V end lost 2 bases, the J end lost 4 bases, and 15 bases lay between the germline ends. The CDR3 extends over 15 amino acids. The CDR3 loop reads CASSLRGGAGYEQYF. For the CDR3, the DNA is TGTGCCAGCAGTTTACGTGGGGGCGCGGGGTACGAGCAGTACTTC.

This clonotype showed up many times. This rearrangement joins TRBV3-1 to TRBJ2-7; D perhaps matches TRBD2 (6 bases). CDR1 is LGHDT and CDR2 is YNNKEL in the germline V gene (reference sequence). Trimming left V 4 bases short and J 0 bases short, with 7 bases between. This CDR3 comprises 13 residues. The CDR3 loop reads CASSRRGSYEQYF. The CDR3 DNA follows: TGTGCCAGCAGCCGGAGGGGCTCCTACGAGCAGTACTTC.

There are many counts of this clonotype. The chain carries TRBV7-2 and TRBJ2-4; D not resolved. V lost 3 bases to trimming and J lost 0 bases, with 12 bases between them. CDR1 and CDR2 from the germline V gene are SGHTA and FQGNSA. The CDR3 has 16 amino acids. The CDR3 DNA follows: TGTGCCAGCAGCTTTCAGACCCTCCTAGCCAAAAACATTCAGTACTTC. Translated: CASSFQTLLAKNIQYF.

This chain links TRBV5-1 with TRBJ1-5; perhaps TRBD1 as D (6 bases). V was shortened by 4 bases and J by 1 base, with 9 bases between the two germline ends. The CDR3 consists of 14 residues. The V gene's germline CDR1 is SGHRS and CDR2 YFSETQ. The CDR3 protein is CASSKDSSNQPQHF. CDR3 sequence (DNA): TGCGCCAGCAGCAAGGACAGCAGCAATCAGCCCCAGCATTTT.

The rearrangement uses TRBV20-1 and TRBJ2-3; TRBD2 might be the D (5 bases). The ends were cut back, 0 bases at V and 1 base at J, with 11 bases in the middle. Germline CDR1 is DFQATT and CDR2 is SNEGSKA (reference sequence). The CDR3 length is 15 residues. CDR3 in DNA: TGCAGTGCTAGAGATACGGGGTCCGGCACAGATACGCAGTATTTT. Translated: CSARDTGSGTDTQYF.

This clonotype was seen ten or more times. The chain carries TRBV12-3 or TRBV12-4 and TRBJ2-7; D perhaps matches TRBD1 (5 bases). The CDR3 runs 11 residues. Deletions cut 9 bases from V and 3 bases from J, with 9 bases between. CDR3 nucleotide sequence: TGTGCCAGTTCAAGGGGCTACGAGCAGTACTTC. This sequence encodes CASSRGYEQYF.

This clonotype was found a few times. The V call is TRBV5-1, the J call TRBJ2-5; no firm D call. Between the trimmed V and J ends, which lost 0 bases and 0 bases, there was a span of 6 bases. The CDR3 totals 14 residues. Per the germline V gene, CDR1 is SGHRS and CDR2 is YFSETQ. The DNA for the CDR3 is TGCGCCAGCAGCTTGGCACCCAACCAAGAGACCCAGTACTTC. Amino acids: CASSLAPNQETQYF.

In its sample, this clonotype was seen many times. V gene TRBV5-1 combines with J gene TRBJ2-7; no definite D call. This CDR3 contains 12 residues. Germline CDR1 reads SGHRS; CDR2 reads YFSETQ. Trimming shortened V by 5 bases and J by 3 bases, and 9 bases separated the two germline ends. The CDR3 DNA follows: TGCGCCAGCAGGATGGGGATCTACGAGCAGTACTTC. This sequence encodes CASRMGIYEQYF.

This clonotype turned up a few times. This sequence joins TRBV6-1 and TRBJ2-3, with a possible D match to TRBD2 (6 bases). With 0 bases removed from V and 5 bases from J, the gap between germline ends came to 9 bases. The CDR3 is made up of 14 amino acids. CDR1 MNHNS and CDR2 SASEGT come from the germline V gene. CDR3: CASSEAGRRDTQYF. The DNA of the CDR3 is TGTGCCAGCAGTGAAGCGGGGAGGAGAGATACGCAGTATTTT.